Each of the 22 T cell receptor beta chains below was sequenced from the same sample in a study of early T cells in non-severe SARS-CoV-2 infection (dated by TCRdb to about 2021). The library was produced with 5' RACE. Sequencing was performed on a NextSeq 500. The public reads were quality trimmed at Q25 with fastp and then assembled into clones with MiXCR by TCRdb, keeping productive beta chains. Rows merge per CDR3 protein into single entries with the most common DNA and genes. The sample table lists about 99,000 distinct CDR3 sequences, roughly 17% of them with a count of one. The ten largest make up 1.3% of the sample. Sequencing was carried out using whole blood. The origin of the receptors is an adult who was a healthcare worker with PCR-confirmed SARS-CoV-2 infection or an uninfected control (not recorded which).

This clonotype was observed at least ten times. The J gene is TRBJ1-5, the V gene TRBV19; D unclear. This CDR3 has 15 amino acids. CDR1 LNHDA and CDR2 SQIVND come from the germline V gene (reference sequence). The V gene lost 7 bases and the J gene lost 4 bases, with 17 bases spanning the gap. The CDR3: CASTQMRQQNQPQHF. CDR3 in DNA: TGTGCCAGTACCCAGATGCGGCAGCAGAATCAGCCCCAGCATTTT.

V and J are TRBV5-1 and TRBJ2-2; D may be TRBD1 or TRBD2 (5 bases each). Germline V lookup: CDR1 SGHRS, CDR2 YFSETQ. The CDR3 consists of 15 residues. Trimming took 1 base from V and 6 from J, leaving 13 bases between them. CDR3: CASSLRELGAGELFF. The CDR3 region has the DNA TGCGCCAGCAGCTTGCGAGAGCTGGGGGCCGGGGAGCTGTTTTTT.

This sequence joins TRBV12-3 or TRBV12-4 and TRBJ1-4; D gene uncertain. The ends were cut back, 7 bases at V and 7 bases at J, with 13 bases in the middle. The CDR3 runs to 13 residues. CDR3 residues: CASTEYGPEKLFF. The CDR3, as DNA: TGTGCCAGCACCGAGTACGGCCCTGAAAAACTGTTTTTT.

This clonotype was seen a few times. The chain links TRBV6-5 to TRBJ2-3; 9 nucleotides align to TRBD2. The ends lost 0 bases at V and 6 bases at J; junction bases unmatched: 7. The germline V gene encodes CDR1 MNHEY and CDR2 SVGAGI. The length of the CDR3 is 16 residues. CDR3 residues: CASSYSPGGGADTQYF. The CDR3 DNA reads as TGTGCCAGCAGTTACTCCCCGGGCGGGGGGGCGGATACGCAGTATTTT.

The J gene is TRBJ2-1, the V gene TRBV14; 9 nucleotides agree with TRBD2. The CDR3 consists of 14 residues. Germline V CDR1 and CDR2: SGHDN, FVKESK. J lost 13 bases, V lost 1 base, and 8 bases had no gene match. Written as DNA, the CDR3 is TGTGCCAGCAGCCAAGTCCCTAGCGGGACCAATCAGTTCTTC. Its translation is CASSQVPSGTNQFF.

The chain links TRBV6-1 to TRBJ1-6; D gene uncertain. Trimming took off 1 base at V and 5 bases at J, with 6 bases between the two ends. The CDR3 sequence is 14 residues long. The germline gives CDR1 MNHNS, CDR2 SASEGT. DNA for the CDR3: TGTGCCAGCAGTGAAGTCGGGGATAATTCACCCCTCCACTTT. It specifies CASSEVGDNSPLHF.

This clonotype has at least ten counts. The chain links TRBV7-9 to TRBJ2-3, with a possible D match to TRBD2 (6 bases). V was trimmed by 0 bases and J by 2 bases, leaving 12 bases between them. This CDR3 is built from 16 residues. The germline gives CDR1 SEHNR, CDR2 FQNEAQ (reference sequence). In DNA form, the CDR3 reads TGTGCCAGCAGCTTAGCGCCGGGAGACGTCACAGATACGCAGTATTTT. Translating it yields CASSLAPGDVTDTQYF.

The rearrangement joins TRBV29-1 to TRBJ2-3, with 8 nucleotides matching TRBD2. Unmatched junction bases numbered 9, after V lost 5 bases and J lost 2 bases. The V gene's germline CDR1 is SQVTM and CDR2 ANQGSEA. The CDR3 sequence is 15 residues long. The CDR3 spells CSVKGLAGLTDTQYF. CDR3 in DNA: TGCAGCGTTAAAGGATTAGCGGGACTCACAGATACGCAGTATTTT.

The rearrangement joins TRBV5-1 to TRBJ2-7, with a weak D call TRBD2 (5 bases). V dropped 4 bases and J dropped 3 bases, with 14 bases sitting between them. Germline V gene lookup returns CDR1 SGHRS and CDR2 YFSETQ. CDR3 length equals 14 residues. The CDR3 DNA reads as TGCGCCAGCAGCCCTGGACTGATGTACTACGAGCAGTACTTC. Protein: CASSPGLMYYEQYF.

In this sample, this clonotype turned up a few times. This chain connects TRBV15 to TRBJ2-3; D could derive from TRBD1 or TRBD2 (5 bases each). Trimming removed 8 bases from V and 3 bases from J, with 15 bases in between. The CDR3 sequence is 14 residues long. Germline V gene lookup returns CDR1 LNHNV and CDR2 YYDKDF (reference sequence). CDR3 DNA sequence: TGTGCCACCCATGGGGGAGATGTGACAGATACGCAGTATTTT. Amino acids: CATHGGDVTDTQYF.

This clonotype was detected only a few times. The CDR3 bases are TGTGCCAGCAGCCCTTGGTCGGGAGGAGAATACTACGAGCAGTACTTC. Amino acid sequence: CASSPWSGGEYYEQYF. The chain couples TRBV4-2 to TRBJ2-7; 7 bases match TRBD2. The CDR3 has 16 residues. V shed 4 bases, J shed 3 bases, and the junction held 12 bases outside the gene matches. Germline CDR1 is LGHNA and CDR2 is YNFKEQ.

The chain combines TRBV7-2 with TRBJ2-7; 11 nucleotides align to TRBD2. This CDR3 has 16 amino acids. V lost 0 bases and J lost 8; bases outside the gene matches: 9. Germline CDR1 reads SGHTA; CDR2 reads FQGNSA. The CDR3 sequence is CASSLAGLAVRGKQYF. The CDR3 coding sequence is TGTGCCAGCAGCTTAGCGGGACTAGCGGTTAGGGGCAAGCAGTACTTC.

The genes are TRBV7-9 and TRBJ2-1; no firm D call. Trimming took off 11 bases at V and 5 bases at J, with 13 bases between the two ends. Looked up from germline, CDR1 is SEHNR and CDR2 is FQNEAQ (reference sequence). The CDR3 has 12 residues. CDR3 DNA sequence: TGTGCCCGAAGCCAAGGAGACAATGAGCAGTTCTTC. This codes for CARSQGDNEQFF.

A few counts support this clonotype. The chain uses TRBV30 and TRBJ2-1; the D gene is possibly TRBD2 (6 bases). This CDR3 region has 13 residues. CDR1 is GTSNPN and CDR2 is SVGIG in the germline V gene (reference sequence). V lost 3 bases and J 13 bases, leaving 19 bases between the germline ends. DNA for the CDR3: TGTGCCTGGAGCCCCATAGGGGCGGGAAAACAGTTCTTC. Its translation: CAWSPIGAGKQFF.

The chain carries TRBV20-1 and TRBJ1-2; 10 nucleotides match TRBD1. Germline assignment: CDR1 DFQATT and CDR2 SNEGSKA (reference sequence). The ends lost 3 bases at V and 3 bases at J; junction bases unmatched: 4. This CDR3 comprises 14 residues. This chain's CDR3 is CSARETGGYYGYTF. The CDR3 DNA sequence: TGCAGTGCTAGGGAGACAGGGGGCTACTATGGCTACACCTTC.

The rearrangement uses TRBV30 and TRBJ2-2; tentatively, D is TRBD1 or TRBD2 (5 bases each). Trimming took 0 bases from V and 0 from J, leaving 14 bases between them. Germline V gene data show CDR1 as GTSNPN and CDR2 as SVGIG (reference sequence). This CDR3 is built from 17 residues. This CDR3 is CAWSVRGELANTGELFF. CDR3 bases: TGTGCCTGGAGTGTAAGGGGAGAGCTCGCGAACACCGGGGAGCTGTTTTTT.

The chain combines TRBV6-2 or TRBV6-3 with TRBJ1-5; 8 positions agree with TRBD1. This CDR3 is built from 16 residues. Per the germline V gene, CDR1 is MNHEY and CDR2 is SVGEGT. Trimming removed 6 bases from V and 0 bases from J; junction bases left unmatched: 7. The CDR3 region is CASRPRRGHSNQPQHF. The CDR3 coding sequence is TGTGCCAGCAGGCCCCGCAGGGGGCATAGCAATCAGCCCCAGCATTTT.

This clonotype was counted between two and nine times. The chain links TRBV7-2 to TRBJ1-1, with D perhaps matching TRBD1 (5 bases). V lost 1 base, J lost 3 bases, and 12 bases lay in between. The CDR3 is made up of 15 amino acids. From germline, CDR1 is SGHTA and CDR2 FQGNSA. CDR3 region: CASSLEWGGYTEAFF. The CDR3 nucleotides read TGTGCCAGCAGCTTAGAGTGGGGCGGGTACACTGAAGCTTTCTTT. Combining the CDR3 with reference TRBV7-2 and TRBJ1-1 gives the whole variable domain GAGVSQSPSNKVTEKGKDVELRCDPISGHTALYWYRQSLGQGLEFLIYFQGNSAPDKSGLPSDRFSAERTGGSVSTLTIQRTQQEDSAVYLCASSLEWGGYTEAFFGQGTRLTVV.

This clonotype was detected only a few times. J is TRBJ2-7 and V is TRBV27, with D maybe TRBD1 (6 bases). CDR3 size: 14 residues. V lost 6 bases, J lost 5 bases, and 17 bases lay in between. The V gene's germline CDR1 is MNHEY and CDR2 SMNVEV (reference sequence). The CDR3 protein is CASRPGTGSHEQYF. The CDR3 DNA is TGTGCCAGCAGACCTGGAACAGGGAGCCACGAGCAGTACTTC.

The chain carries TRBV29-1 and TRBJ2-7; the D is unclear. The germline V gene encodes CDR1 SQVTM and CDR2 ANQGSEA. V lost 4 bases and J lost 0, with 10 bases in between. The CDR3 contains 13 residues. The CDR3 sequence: CSVGTPYSYEQYF. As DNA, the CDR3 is TGCAGCGTTGGGACCCCCTACTCCTACGAGCAGTACTTC.

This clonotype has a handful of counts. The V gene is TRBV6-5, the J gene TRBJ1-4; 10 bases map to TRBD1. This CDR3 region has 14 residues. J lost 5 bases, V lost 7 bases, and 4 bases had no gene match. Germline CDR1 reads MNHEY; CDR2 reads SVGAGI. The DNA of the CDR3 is TGTGCCAGCACAGTGGGACAGGGGAATGAAAAACTGTTTTTT. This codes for CASTVGQGNEKLFF.

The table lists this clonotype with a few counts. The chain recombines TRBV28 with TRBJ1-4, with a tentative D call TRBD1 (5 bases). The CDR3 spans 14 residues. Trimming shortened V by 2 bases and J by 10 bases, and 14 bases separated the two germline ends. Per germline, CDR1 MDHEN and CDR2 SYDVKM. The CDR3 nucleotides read TGTGCCAGCAGTTTACGGACGGGACTAGCAAAACTGTTTTTT. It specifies CASSLRTGLAKLFF.